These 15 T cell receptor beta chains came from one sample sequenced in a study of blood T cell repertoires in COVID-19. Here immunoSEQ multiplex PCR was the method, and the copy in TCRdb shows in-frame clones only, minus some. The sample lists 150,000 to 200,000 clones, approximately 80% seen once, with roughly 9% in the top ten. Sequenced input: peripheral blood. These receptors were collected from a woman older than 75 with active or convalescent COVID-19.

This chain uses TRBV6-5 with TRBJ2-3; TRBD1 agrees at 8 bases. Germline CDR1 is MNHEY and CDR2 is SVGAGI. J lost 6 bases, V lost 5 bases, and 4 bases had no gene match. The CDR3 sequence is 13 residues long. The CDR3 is CASSRTGRDTQYF. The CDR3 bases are TGTGCCAGCAGTAGGACAGGGAGGGATACGCAGTATTTT.

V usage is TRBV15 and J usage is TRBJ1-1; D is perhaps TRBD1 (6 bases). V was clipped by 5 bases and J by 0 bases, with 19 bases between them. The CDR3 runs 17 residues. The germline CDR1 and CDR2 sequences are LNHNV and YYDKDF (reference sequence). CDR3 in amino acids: CATSGGGNRVVNTEAFF. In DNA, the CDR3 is TGTGCCACCAGCGGGGGGGGGAACAGGGTAGTGAACACTGAAGCTTTCTTT.

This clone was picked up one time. The CDR3 here is CASSSGGPGEEKLFF. The CDR3, as DNA: TGCGCCAGCAGCTCCGGAGGACCGGGAGAAGAAAAACTGTTTTTT. The chain has TRBV5-1 and TRBJ1-4; D is undetermined. This CDR3 comprises 15 residues. V lost 3 bases and J lost 8, with 17 bases in between. The germline V gene encodes CDR1 SGHRS and CDR2 YFSETQ.

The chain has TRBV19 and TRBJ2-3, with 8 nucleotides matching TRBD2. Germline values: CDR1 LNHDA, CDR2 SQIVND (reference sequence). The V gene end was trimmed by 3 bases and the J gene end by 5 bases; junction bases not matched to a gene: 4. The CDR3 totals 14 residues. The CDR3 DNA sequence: TGTGCCAGTAGTATCCGGGGGGGCGAAGATACGCAGTATTTT. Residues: CASSIRGGEDTQYF.

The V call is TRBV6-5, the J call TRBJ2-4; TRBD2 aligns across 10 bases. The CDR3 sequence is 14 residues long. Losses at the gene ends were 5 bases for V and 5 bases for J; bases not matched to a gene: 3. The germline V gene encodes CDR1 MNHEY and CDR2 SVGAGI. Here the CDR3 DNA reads TGTGCCAGCAGTAACGGACTAGCGGAAAACATTCAGTACTTC. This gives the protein CASSNGLAENIQYF.

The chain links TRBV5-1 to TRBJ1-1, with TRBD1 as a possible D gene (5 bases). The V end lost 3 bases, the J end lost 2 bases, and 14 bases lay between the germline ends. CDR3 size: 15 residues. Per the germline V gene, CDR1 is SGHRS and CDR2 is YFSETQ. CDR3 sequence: CASSYLNWGNTEAFF. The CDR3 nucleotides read TGCGCCAGCAGCTACCTAAATTGGGGCAACACTGAAGCTTTCTTT.

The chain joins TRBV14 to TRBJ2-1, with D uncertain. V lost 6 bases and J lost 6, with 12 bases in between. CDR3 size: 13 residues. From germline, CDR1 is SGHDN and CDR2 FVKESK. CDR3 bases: TGTGCCAGCAGTTCATCGCTCGGCAATGAGCAGTTCTTC. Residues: CASSSSLGNEQFF.

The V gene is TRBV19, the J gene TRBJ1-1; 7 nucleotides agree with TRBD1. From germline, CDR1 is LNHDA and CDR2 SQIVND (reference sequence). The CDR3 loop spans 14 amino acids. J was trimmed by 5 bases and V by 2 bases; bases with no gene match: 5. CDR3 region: CASSIKGAETEAFF. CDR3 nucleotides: TGTGCCAGTAGTATAAAGGGGGCGGAAACTGAAGCTTTCTTT. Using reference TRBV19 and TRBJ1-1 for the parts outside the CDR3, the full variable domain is DGGITQSPKYLFRKEGQNVTLSCEQNLNHDAMYWYRQDPGQGLRLIYYSQIVNDFQKGDIAEGYSVSREKKESFPLTVTSAQKNPTAFYLCASSIKGAETEAFFGQGTRLTVV.

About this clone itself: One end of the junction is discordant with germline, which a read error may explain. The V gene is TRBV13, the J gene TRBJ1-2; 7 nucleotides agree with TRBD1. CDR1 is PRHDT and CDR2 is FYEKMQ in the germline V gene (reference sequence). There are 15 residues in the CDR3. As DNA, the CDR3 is TGTGCCAGCAGCCTAGGCCGACAGGGCGCGGAGGGCTACACCTTC. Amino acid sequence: CASSLGRQGAEGYTF. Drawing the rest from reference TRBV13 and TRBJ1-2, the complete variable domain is AAGVIQSPRHLIKEKRETATLKCYPIPRHDTVYWYQQGPGQDPQFLISFYEKMQSDKGSIPDRFSAQQFSDYHSELNMSSLELGDSALYFCASSLGRQGAEGYTFGSGTRLTVV.

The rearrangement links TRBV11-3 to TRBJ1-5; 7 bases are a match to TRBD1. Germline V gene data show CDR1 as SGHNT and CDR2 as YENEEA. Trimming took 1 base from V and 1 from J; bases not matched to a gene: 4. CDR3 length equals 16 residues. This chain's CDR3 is CASSLGRGNSNQPQHF. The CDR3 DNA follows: TGTGCCAGCAGCTTAGGCAGGGGGAACAGCAATCAGCCCCAGCATTTT.

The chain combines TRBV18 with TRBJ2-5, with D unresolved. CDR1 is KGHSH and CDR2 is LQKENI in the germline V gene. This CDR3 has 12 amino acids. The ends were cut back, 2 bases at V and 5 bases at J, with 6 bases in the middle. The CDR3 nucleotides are TGTGCCAGCTCACCAGTGAGGGAGACCCAGTACTTC. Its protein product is CASSPVRETQYF.

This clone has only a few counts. The CDR3 region is CASSDRTGSTDTQYF. CDR3 in DNA: TGTGCCAGCAGTGACCGGACAGGCAGCACAGATACGCAGTATTTT. The chain has TRBV6-1 and TRBJ2-3; 7 bases map to TRBD1. The CDR3 is 15 amino acids. Germline V CDR1 and CDR2: MNHNS, SASEGT. V dropped 3 bases and J dropped 0; count of bases not matched to a gene: 3.

CDR3: CASSTRQGAAYNSPLHF. The CDR3 bases are TGTGCCAGCAGCACCCGACAGGGGGCGGCCTATAATTCACCCCTCCACTTT. This chain joins TRBV3-1 (or the pseudogene TRBV3-2) and TRBJ1-6; 10 bases map to TRBD1. CDR3 length: 17 residues. Per the germline V gene, CDR1 is LGHDT and CDR2 is YNNKEL (reference sequence). Trimming cost V 5 bases and J 2 bases; bases outside gene matches: 6.

This CDR3 reads CSVEVVQGYRGYTF. CDR3 sequence (DNA): TGCAGCGTTGAGGTGGTACAGGGGTATCGCGGCTACACCTTC. V is TRBV29-1 and J is TRBJ1-2; 7 bases map to TRBD1. The CDR3 runs 14 residues. Germline V gene data show CDR1 as SQVTM and CDR2 as ANQGSEA. Trimming at V came to 3 bases and at J to 8 bases, leaving 12 bases not matched to a gene.

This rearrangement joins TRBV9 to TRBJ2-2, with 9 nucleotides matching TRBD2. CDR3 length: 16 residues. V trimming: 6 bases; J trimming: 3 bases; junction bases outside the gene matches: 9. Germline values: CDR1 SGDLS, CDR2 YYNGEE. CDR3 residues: CASTAGGGVDTGELFF. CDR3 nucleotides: TGTGCCAGCACCGCGGGCGGGGGGGTTGACACCGGGGAGCTGTTTTTT.